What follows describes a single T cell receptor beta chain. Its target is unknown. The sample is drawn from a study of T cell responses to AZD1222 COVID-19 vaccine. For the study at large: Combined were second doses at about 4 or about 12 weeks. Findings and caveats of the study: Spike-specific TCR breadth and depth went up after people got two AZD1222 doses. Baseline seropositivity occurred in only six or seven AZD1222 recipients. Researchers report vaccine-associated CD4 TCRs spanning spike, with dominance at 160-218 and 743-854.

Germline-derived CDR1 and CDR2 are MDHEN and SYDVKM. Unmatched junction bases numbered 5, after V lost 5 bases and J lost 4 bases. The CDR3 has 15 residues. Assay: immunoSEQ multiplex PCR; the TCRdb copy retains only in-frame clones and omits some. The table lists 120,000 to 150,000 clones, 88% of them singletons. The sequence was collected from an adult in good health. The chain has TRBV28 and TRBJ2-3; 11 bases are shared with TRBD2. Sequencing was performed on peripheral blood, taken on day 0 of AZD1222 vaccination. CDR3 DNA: TGTGCCAGCAGTCCTAGCGGGAGGATCGCAGATACGCAGTATTTT. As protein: CASSPSGRIADTQYF.